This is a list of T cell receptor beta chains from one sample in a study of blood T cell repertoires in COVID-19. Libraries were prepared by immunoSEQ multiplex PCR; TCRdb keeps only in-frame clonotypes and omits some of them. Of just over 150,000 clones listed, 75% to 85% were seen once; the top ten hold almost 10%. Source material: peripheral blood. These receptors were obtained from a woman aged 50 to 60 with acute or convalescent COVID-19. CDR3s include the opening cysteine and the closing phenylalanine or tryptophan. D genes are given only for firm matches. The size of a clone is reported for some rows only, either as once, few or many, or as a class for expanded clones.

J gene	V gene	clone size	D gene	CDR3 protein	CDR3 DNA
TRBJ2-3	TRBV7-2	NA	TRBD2	CASSLGLAATDTQYF	TGTGCCAGCAGCTTGGGACTAGCAGCTACAGATACGCAGTATTTT
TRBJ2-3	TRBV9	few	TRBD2	CASSGGGPTDTQYF	TGTGCCAGCTCGGGGGGGGGACCCACAGATACGCAGTATTTT
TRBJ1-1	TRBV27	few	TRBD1	CASRRTGTGGAGAVNTEAFF	TGTGCCAGCAGGCGCACCGGGACAGGGGGAGCTGGGGCAGTGAACACTGAAGCTTTCTTT
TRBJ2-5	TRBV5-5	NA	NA	CASSLGGVGQETQYF	TGTGCCAGCAGCTTGGGGGGAGTGGGGCAAGAGACCCAGTACTTC
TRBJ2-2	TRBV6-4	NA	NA	CASSEFASRTGELFF	TGTGCCAGCAGTGAATTTGCTAGCAGAACCGGGGAGCTGTTTTTT
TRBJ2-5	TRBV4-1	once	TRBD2	CASSQGRSGSQTQYF	TGCGCCAGCAGCCAAGGACGGAGCGGGAGTCAGACCCAGTACTTC
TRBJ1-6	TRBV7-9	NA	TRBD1	CASSSGGTTLYNSPLHF	TGTGCCAGCAGCTCAGGGGGTACTACCCTTTATAATTCACCCCTCCACTTT
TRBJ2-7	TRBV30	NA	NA	CAWDRIPGAYEQYF	TGTGCCTGGGACCGGATCCCAGGGGCCTACGAGCAGTACTTC
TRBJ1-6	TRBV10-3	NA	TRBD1	CANSRTGADSPLHF	TGTGCCAACTCCCGGACAGGGGCGGATTCACCCCTCCACTTT
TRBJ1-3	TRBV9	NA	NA	CASSPGHIIYF	TGTGCCAGCAGCCCCGGACATATCATATATTTT
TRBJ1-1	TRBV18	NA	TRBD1	CASLPRAGQGTTEAFF	TGTGCCAGCTTACCCAGAGCGGGACAGGGAACAACTGAAGCTTTCTTT
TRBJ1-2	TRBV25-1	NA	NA	CASKGREWDGYTF	TGTGCCAGCAAAGGGCGGGAGTGGGATGGCTACACCTTC
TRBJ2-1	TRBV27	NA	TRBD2	CASSFVSGGYNEQFF	TGTGCCAGCAGTTTTGTTAGCGGGGGCTACAATGAGCAGTTCTTC
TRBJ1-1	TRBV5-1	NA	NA	CASSTGVNTEAFF	TGCGCCAGCAGCACGGGGGTGAACACTGAAGCTTTCTTT
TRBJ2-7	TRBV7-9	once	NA	CASSLVAGDYEQYF	TGTGCCAGCAGCTTAGTCGCAGGGGATTACGAGCAGTACTTC
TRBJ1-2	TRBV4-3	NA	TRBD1	CASSPSQGADYGYTF	TGCGCCAGCAGCCCCTCCCAGGGGGCGGACTATGGCTACACCTTC
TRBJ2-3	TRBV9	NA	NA	CASSRQGRVPLTTDTQYF	TGTGCCAGCAGCCGTCAGGGGCGGGTGCCCCTTACCACAGATACGCAGTATTTT
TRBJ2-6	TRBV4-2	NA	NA	CASSQQGQFSGANVLTF	TGTGCCAGCAGCCAACAGGGCCAATTCTCTGGGGCCAACGTCCTGACTTTC
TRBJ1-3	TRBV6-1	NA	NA	CASSEEGRGRVWPGNTIYF	TGTGCCAGCAGTGAAGAGGGCAGGGGACGGGTTTGGCCTGGAAACACCATATATTTT
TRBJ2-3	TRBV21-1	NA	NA	CASSKSARQGGCTDTQYF	TGTGCCAGCAGCAAAAGTGCCAGACAGGGTGGTTGCACAGATACGCAGTATTTT
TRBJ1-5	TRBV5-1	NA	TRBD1	CASSPGTGEQPQHF	TGCGCCAGCAGCCCCGGGACAGGCGAACAGCCCCAGCATTTT
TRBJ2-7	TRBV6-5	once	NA	CASSPPGLSRWEQYF	TGTGCCAGCAGTCCCCCCGGACTTTCCCGATGGGAGCAGTACTTC
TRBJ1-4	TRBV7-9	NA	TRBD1	CASSSNRGEEKLFF	TGTGCCAGCAGCTCGAACAGGGGTGAGGAAAAACTGTTTTTT
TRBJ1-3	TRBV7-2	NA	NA	CASSLVGVTGSGNTIYF	TGTGCCAGCAGCTTAGTCGGGGTCACGGGCTCTGGAAACACCATATATTTT
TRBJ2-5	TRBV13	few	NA	CASSIGNVQETQYF	TGTGCCAGCAGCATCGGGAACGTTCAAGAGACCCAGTACTTC
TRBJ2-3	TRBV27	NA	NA	CASSLRLGRDTQYF	TGTGCCAGCAGTTTAAGGCTAGGCAGAGATACGCAGTATTTT
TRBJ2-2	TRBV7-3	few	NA	CASSLPVLARTGELFF	TGTGCCAGCAGCTTACCCGTTCTAGCTCGGACCGGGGAGCTGTTTTTT
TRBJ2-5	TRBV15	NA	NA	CATSLREETQYF	TGTGCCACCAGCCTGAGGGAAGAGACCCAGTACTTC
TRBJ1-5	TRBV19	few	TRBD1	CASSIKGQDNQPQHF	TGTGCCAGTAGTATTAAAGGACAGGACAATCAGCCCCAGCATTTT
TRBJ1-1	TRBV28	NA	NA	CASRRPGYSDTEAFF	TGTGCCAGCAGGAGGCCAGGGTATTCAGACACTGAAGCTTTCTTT
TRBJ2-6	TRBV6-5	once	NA	CASSRALPVLTF	TGTGCCAGCAGCAGGGCCCTCCCCGTCCTGACTTTC
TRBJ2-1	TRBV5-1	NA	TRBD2	CASSLLATSTEQFF	TGCGCCAGCAGCTTGTTGGCGACTAGCACTGAGCAGTTCTTC
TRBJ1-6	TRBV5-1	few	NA	CASSRSSYNSPLHF	TGCGCCAGCAGCCGGAGCTCCTATAATTCACCCCTCCACTTT
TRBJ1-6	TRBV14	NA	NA	CASSQADGLYNSPLHF	TGTGCCAGCAGCCAAGCGGACGGACTCTATAATTCACCCCTCCACTTT
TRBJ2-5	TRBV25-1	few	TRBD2	CASSSRLAGVETQYF	TGTGCCAGCAGTTCCAGGCTAGCGGGAGTCGAGACCCAGTACTTC
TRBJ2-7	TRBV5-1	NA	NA	CASSPVAGTYEQYF	TGCGCCAGCAGCCCGGTTGCAGGGACCTACGAGCAGTACTTC
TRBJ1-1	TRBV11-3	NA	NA	CASSLGRGTEAFF	TGTGCCAGCAGCTTAGGGAGGGGCACTGAAGCTTTCTTT
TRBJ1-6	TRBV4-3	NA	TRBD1	CASSQDYGQGLHF	TGCGCCAGCAGCCAAGATTACGGACAGGGTCTCCACTTT
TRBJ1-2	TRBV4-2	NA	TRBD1	CASSQAGQGANYGYTF	TGTGCCAGCAGCCAAGCCGGACAGGGGGCCAACTATGGCTACACCTTC
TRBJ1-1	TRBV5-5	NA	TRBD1	CASRVQGALPEAFF	TGTGCCAGCAGAGTCCAGGGGGCGCTCCCTGAAGCTTTCTTT
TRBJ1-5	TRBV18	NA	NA	CASSPGPPHQPQHF	TGTGCCAGCTCACCAGGGCCCCCACATCAGCCCCAGCATTTT
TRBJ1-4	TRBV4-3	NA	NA	CASSQELGRPYEKLFF	TGCGCCAGCAGCCAAGAACTGGGCAGGCCTTATGAAAAACTGTTTTTT
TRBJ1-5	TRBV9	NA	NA	CASSVGGTVNQPQHF	TGTGCCAGCAGCGTAGGGGGCACCGTAAATCAGCCCCAGCATTTT
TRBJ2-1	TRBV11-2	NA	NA	CASSLGSGEYNEQFF	TGTGCCAGCAGCTTAGGGAGCGGAGAGTACAATGAGCAGTTCTTC
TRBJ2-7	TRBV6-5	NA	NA	CTSKDFPSEQYF	TGTACCAGCAAAGACTTCCCCTCCGAGCAGTACTTC
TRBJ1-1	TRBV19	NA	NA	CASSIDSWRETVNTEAFF	TGTGCCAGTAGTATAGATTCCTGGAGGGAGACAGTTAACACTGAAGCTTTCTTT
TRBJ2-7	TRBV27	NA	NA	CASSSMGSPSSYEQYF	TGTGCCAGCAGTAGTATGGGCAGTCCGAGCTCCTACGAGCAGTACTTC
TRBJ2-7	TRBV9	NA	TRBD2	CASSVGLRGDYEQYF	TGTGCCAGCAGCGTGGGTCTGCGGGGGGATTACGAGCAGTACTTC
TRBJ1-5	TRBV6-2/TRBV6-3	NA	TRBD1	CASSYELGQGVYSNQPQHF	TGTGCCAGCAGTTACGAACTCGGACAGGGAGTCTATAGCAATCAGCCCCAGCATTTT
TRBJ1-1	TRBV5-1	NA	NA	CASSLGGHGSEAFF	TGCGCCAGCAGCTTGGGGGGACACGGATCAGAAGCTTTCTTT
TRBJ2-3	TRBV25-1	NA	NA	CASSESSGTDTQYF	TGTGCCAGCAGTGAATCTAGCGGCACAGATACGCAGTATTTT